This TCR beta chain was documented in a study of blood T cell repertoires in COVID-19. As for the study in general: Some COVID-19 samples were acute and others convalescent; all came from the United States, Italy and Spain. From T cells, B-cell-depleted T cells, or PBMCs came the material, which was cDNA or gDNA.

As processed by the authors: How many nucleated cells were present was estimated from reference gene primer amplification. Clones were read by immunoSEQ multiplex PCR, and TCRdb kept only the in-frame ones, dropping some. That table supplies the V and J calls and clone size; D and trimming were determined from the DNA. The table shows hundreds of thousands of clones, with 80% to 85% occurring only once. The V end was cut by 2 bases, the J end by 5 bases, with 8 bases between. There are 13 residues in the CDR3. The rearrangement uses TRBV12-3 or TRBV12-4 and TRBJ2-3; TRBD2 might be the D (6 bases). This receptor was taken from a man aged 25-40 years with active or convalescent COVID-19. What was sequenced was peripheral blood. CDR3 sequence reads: CASSLRDLDTQYF. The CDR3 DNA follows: TGTGCCAGCAGTTTAAGGGACTTAGATACGCAGTATTTT.